The 7 T cell receptor beta chains below were found in one sample sequenced in a study of kidney transplant recipient with SARS-CoV-2 infection. MiXCR, applied by TCRdb to the reads, yields one record per CDR3 protein. Here the sample spans 200,000 to 250,000 distinct CDR3 sequences, roughly 26% being singletons. Material: a blood sample, obtained at baseline and on approximately day 120 from a kidney transplant recipient. The receptors here all came from a male patient aged 25-45 years who had COVID-19 and was a kidney transplant recipient. Part of the T cells may come from the graft donor.

The chain combines TRBV29-1 with TRBJ2-5; 12 nucleotides match TRBD1. V was clipped by 5 bases and J by 5 bases; unmatched bases: 12. This CDR3 comprises 16 residues. Germline lookup yields CDR1 SQVTM and CDR2 ANQGSEA. The CDR3 sequence is CSVTRPGQGALETQYF. DNA of the CDR3: TGCAGCGTTACCAGACCGGGACAGGGGGCGTTGGAGACCCAGTACTTC.

This clonotype was counted at least ten times. The J gene is TRBJ1-6, the V gene TRBV6-5; possibly TRBD1 for D (6 bases). Trimming took off 5 bases at V and 9 bases at J, with 14 bases between the two ends. Germline assignment: CDR1 MNHEY and CDR2 SVGAGI. The CDR3 contains 14 residues. CDR3 protein: CASSDQGLISPLHF. CDR3 nucleotide sequence: TGTGCCAGCAGTGACCAGGGGCTCATTTCACCCCTCCACTTT.

The table lists this clonotype with many counts. The limits of the CDR3 on the DNA are not certain, so only TCRdb's listed CDR3 is given. The chain is built from TRBV7-5 and TRBJ1-2. TRBV7-5 is termed a pseudogene. The CDR3 extends over 19 residues, inclusive of both ends. CDR3 region: CISVPEKRDEVGKTYGYTF.

About this clonotype: A much larger clone differs by one base, so this may be a read error. The CDR3 loop is CASSHKATLRKTYGYTF. CDR3 nucleotides: TGTGCCAGCAGCCATAAAGCCACCCTTCGAAAGACCTATGGCTACACCTTC. The chain employs TRBV3-1 and TRBJ1-2; D gene uncertain. Trimming pared 3 bases from V and 4 bases from J, leaving 21 bases between. The CDR3 spans 17 residues. Germline loops: CDR1 LGHDT, CDR2 YNNKEL (reference sequence).

The count of this clonotype is one. A read error is possible here, since a much larger clone lies one base away. V and J are TRBV6-2 or TRBV6-3 and TRBJ1-1; a possible D gene is TRBD1 (5 bases). Trimming removed 2 bases at V and 4 bases at J, with 14 bases between. This CDR3 is 15 amino acids long. Germline loops: CDR1 MNHEY, CDR2 SVGEGT. The CDR3 DNA reads as TGTGCCAGCAGTTACAGCAGGGCATGGAGCACTGAAGCTTTCTTT. This sequence encodes CASSYSRAWSTEAFF.

A note on this clonotype: A read error may explain this, as a much larger clone is one base away. The chain recombines TRBV24-1 with TRBJ2-4; tentatively, D is TRBD1 (5 bases). V lost 0 bases to trimming and J lost 13 bases, with 15 bases between them. The CDR3 loop spans 14 amino acids. Germline V CDR1 and CDR2: KGHDR, SFDVKD. For the CDR3, the DNA is TGTGCCACCAGTGATTTGGGCGACCGCTCAGGGCAGTACTTC. It codes for CATSDLGDRSGQYF.

This clonotype was observed at least ten times. The gene calls are TRBV15 and TRBJ2-2; 15 nucleotides align to TRBD2. Trimming removed 6 bases from V and 5 bases from J; junction bases left unmatched: 4. Germline-derived CDR1 and CDR2 are LNHNV and YYDKDF (reference sequence). The CDR3 extends over 16 amino acids. CDR3 residues: CATSPGLAGGTGELFF. Here the CDR3 DNA reads TGTGCCACCAGTCCGGGACTAGCGGGAGGAACCGGGGAGCTGTTTTTT.